The 11 T cell receptor beta chains below all came from one sample that was sequenced in a study of cytomegalovirus exposure and HLA in healthy donors. Primers: 60 Vbeta forward and 13 Jbeta reverse. TCRdb's copy holds only in-frame clones and misses some; the assay was immunoSEQ multiplex PCR. The repertoire consists of around 200,000 clones, with roughly four fifths occurring once and the leading ten covering roughly 1.6%. The source material was PBMCs. Every receptor here comes from a man aged 50 to 59 in good health and CMV-seronegative.

The chain combines TRBV4-3 with TRBJ2-1; maybe TRBD2 (6 bases). The V gene lost 8 bases and the J gene lost 2 bases, with 19 bases spanning the gap. The CDR3 has 16 residues. Germline V gene data show CDR1 as LGHNA and CDR2 as YSLEER. CDR3 sequence: CASGRTAGTTYNEQFF. Written as DNA, the CDR3 is TGCGCCAGCGGAAGAACAGCGGGCACGACCTACAATGAGCAGTTCTTC.

The V and J genes are TRBV7-6 and TRBJ1-3, with 9 nucleotides matching TRBD1. The germline V gene has CDR1 SGHVS and CDR2 FNYEAQ. The trim removed 2 bases at V and 5 bases at J, leaving 7 bases unmatched. The CDR3 is 16 amino acids. The CDR3 DNA reads TGTGCCAGCAGCTTATCTGGGACAGGGATGCGAAACACCATATATTTT. Its protein is CASSLSGTGMRNTIYF.

The table lists this clone with a few counts. This chain connects TRBV28 to TRBJ1-2; weak D call: TRBD1 (6 bases). The CDR3 is 13 amino acids. CDR1 is MDHEN and CDR2 is SYDVKM in the germline V gene. Trimming stripped 9 bases from V and 4 bases from J, with 15 bases between. In DNA, the CDR3 is TGTGCCAGTACACAGGGATGGGGCTATGGCTACACCTTC. Its protein product is CASTQGWGYGYTF.

This sequence joins TRBV30 and TRBJ2-5, with 8 bases that match TRBD1. V was clipped by 3 bases and J by 6 bases; unmatched bases: 9. The CDR3 is 14 residues long. Germline V gene sequence: CDR1 GTSNPN, CDR2 SVGIG (reference sequence). The CDR3 here is CAWSGQGVGQTQYF. Written as DNA, the CDR3 is TGTGCCTGGAGCGGACAGGGCGTTGGGCAGACCCAGTACTTC.

CDR3 region: CAWSVLPAQRETQYF. The DNA of the CDR3 is TGTGCCTGGAGTGTACTCCCCGCGCAGCGTGAGACCCAGTACTTC. V usage is TRBV30 and J usage is TRBJ2-5, with no clear D. Germline V gives CDR1 GTSNPN, CDR2 SVGIG (reference sequence). V gave up 0 bases and J gave up 5 bases, with 16 bases separating them. This CDR3 has 15 amino acids.

The chain has TRBV7-3 and TRBJ2-7; TRBD1 agrees at 12 bases. Trimming removed 5 bases from V and 6 bases from J; junction bases left unmatched: 5. The CDR3 consists of 14 residues. Germline V gives CDR1 SGHTA, CDR2 FQGTGA. The chain's CDR3 is CASSPGTGGTEQYF. The CDR3 DNA reads TGTGCCAGCAGCCCGGGGACAGGGGGCACCGAGCAGTACTTC.

The CDR3 here is CASSQGRYGGSEKLFF. CDR3 DNA sequence: TGCGCCAGCAGCCAAGGGAGGTATGGAGGGAGCGAAAAACTGTTTTTT. V usage is TRBV4-3 and J usage is TRBJ1-4; D remains ambiguous. The V end was cut by 1 base, the J end by 8 bases, with 17 bases between. Per the germline V gene, CDR1 is LGHNA and CDR2 is YSLEER. This CDR3 is 16 amino acids long.

The gene calls are TRBV10-3 and TRBJ2-1; possibly TRBD1 for D (6 bases). Trimming shortened V by 5 bases and J by 7 bases, and 9 bases separated the two germline ends. This CDR3 has 12 residues. Looked up from germline, CDR1 is ENHRY and CDR2 is SYGVKD. The CDR3, as DNA: TGTGCCATCAGTAGCCAGGGGAATGAGCAGTTCTTC. Its translation: CAISSQGNEQFF.

The chain is built from TRBV2 and TRBJ2-4; D is undetermined. The ends were cut back, 0 bases at V and 6 bases at J, with 12 bases in the middle. Per the germline V gene, CDR1 is SNHLY and CDR2 is FYNNEI. The CDR3 is made up of 15 amino acids. The chain's CDR3 is CASSEASSVGNIQYF. The CDR3 bases are TGTGCCAGCAGTGAAGCATCCAGCGTGGGAAACATTCAGTACTTC.

The genes are TRBV2 and TRBJ2-3; 9 bases are a match to TRBD2. Germline V gives CDR1 SNHLY, CDR2 FYNNEI. The CDR3 is 17 amino acids. J lost 0 bases, V lost 4 bases, and 8 bases had no gene match. The CDR3 DNA reads as TGTGCCAGCAGTGTAGGGGGACTAGCCACGAGCACAGATACGCAGTATTTT. Protein: CASSVGGLATSTDTQYF. Full variable domain (remainder filled in from reference TRBV2 and TRBJ2-3): EPEVTQTPSHQVTQMGQEVILRCVPISNHLYFYWYRQILGQKVEFLVSFYNNEISEKSEIFDDQFSVERPDGSNFTLKIRSTKLEDSAMYFCASSVGGLATSTDTQYFGPGTRLTVL.

J is TRBJ2-7 and V is TRBV19; TRBD1 matches 7 bases. Germline lookup yields CDR1 LNHDA and CDR2 SQIVND (reference sequence). With V trimmed by 6 bases and J by 0 bases, 5 bases remained unmatched. CDR3 size: 14 residues. DNA of the CDR3: TGTGCCAGTAGCGACAGGGACAGCTCCTACGAGCAGTACTTC. Translated, it gives CASSDRDSSYEQYF.